This is a list of T cell receptor beta chains from one sample in a study of shared T cell receptors in the human thymus. The protocol was immunoSEQ multiplex PCR, while the TCRdb copy is restricted to in-frame clones and leaves out a portion. The sample contains hundreds of thousands of clones, 95% of which appear only once. The source material was thymocytes. The receptor source for this set is a human donor. CDR3s include the opening cysteine and the closing phenylalanine or tryptophan. Each record gives: clone size, V gene, J gene, D gene, CDR3 protein, CDR3 DNA. A D gene is named only where the DNA matches it firmly. Where a row states a size, it is once, few, many or the class of an expanded clone; other rows omit it.

size: .
V: TRBV7-2
J: TRBJ2-7
D: .
CDR3: CASSLGPLNEQYF
DNA: TGTGCCAGCAGCCTCGGGCCACTAAACGAGCAGTACTTC

size: .
V: TRBV6-5
J: TRBJ2-1
D: .
CDR3: CASSFLGDNYNEQFF
DNA: TGTGCCAGCAGTTTTCTAGGGGATAACTACAATGAGCAGTTCTTC

size: .
V: TRBV15
J: TRBJ1-4
D: TRBD1
CDR3: CATSSGLGQGATNEKLFF
DNA: TGTGCCACCAGCAGTGGCCTGGGACAGGGGGCAACTAATGAAAAACTGTTTTTT

size: .
V: TRBV15
J: TRBJ2-3
D: .
CDR3: CATSRDSKAGTDTQYF
DNA: TGTGCCACCAGCAGAGATTCAAAGGCGGGCACAGATACGCAGTATTTT

size: .
V: TRBV6-5
J: TRBJ1-2
D: .
CDR3: CASRGLGYGYTF
DNA: TGTGCCAGCAGGGGGCTGGGCTATGGCTACACCTTC

size: .
V: TRBV9
J: TRBJ2-2
D: TRBD2
CDR3: CASSAPLAGVTGELFF
DNA: TGTGCCAGCAGCGCCCCACTAGCGGGAGTCACCGGGGAGCTGTTTTTT

size: once
V: TRBV5-6
J: TRBJ2-3
D: TRBD2
CDR3: CASSVEGTSQDTQYF
DNA: TGTGCCAGCAGCGTTGAAGGGACTAGCCAAGATACGCAGTATTTT

size: .
V: TRBV6-5
J: TRBJ2-7
D: .
CDR3: CASSYFSAGSYEQYF
DNA: TGTGCCAGCAGTTACTTCTCGGCAGGCTCCTACGAGCAGTACTTC

size: .
V: TRBV5-1
J: TRBJ2-4
D: .
CDR3: CASSGGRLAKNIQYF
DNA: TGCGCCAGCAGCGGGGGACGACTAGCCAAAAACATTCAGTACTTC

size: .
V: TRBV30
J: TRBJ1-5
D: .
CDR3: CAWSQGGNQPQHF
DNA: TGTGCCTGGAGTCAGGGAGGCAATCAGCCCCAGCATTTT

size: .
V: TRBV5-1
J: TRBJ2-3
D: TRBD1
CDR3: CASSRVGTDSSTDTQYF
DNA: TGCGCCAGCAGCCGAGTAGGGACAGACTCTAGCACAGATACGCAGTATTTT

size: .
V: TRBV6-5
J: TRBJ2-7
D: TRBD2
CDR3: CASRSQRDSRYEQYF
DNA: TGTGCCAGCAGATCTCAGCGGGACTCCCGCTACGAGCAGTACTTC

size: .
V: TRBV28
J: TRBJ1-5
D: .
CDR3: CASSPGGVRGQPQHF
DNA: TGTGCCAGCAGTCCCGGAGGGGTTAGGGGTCAGCCCCAGCATTTT

size: few
V: TRBV15
J: TRBJ1-5
D: TRBD1
CDR3: CATSLLTGGSNQPQHF
DNA: TGTGCCACCAGCTTGTTGACAGGGGGGAGCAATCAGCCCCAGCATTTT

size: .
V: TRBV7-6
J: TRBJ1-5
D: TRBD1
CDR3: CASSPRPTGGRSNQPQHF
DNA: TGTGCCAGCAGCCCCCGACCCACAGGGGGCCGTAGCAATCAGCCCCAGCATTTT

size: once
V: TRBV21-1
J: TRBJ2-6
D: .
CDR3: CASSALERGVHRRSSSGANVLTF
DNA: TGTGCCAGCAGCGCATTAGAGAGGGGGGTCCATCGGCGCAGCTCCTCTGGGGCCAACGTCCTGACTTTC

size: .
V: TRBV5-1
J: TRBJ1-2
D: .
CDR3: CASAPRDGINYGYTF
DNA: TGCGCCAGCGCGCCCCGGGACGGCATTAACTATGGCTACACCTTC